These 28 T cell receptor beta chains were all obtained from the same sample, sequenced in a study of T cells in Graves' hyperthyroidism and ophthalmopathy. Using RNA transcripts as the source, TCR beta CDR3 regions were amplified. The HTBI set primed first-round TCR CDR3 RT-PCR. Via MiXCR, TCRdb re-called the multiplex PCR reads, giving one row per CDR3 protein. Here the sample spans fewer than 300,000 distinct CDR3 sequences, about 25% being singletons. What was sequenced was blood. These receptors were obtained from a man in his forties or fifties with Graves' hyperthyroidism that later progressed to Graves' ophthalmopathy.

J is TRBJ2-4 and V is TRBV6-2 or TRBV6-3, with D possibly being TRBD1 (6 bases). From germline, CDR1 is MNHEY and CDR2 SVGEGT. The CDR3 contains 16 residues. The V end lost 2 bases, the J end lost 3 bases, and 14 bases lay between the germline ends. The CDR3, as DNA: TGTGCCAGCAGTTACCCCCTCGGACAGCACAAAAACATTCAGTACTTC. Its translation: CASSYPLGQHKNIQYF.

This clonotype was seen a few times. The chain is built from TRBV7-9 and TRBJ2-5; TRBD1 might be the D (5 bases). Germline V gene lookup returns CDR1 SEHNR and CDR2 FQNEAQ (reference sequence). The CDR3 sequence is 12 residues long. Trimming removed 6 bases from V and 5 bases from J, with 10 bases in between. In DNA, the CDR3 is TGTGCCAGCAGAAGGGGCTGGGAGACCCAGTACTTC. Residues: CASRRGWETQYF. Variable domain in full (rest from reference TRBV7-9 and TRBJ2-5): DTGVSQNPRHKITKRGQNVTFRCDPISEHNRLYWYRQTLGQGPEFLTYFQNEAQLEKSRLLSDRFSAERPKGSFSTLEIQRTEQGDSAMYLCASRRGWETQYFGPGTRLLVL.

This clonotype has only a few counts. The chain carries TRBV4-1 and TRBJ1-1; D perhaps matches TRBD1 (5 bases). V gave up 1 base and J gave up 10 bases, with 16 bases separating them. Germline-derived CDR1 and CDR2 are MGHRA and YSYEKL. The CDR3 spans 14 residues. CDR3 DNA sequence: TGCGCCAGCAGCCAAGTGGGAGGGGCGCCACGAGCTTTCTTT. Its protein is CASSQVGGAPRAFF.

The table lists this clonotype with many counts. V is TRBV20-1 and J is TRBJ2-7, with 7 bases lining up with TRBD2. V dropped 6 bases and J dropped 0; count of bases not matched to a gene: 11. The CDR3 spans 15 residues. The germline V gene encodes CDR1 DFQATT and CDR2 SNEGSKA (reference sequence). The CDR3: CSAAKRDSISYEQYF. CDR3 DNA sequence: TGCAGTGCCGCGAAGCGGGACTCCATCTCCTACGAGCAGTACTTC.

The V gene is TRBV15, the J gene TRBJ2-7; D not certain. V was trimmed by 0 bases and J by 0 bases, leaving 12 bases between them. CDR1 is LNHNV, CDR2 YYDKDF, per germline (reference sequence). This CDR3 is 16 amino acids long. The CDR3 region is CATSRDGGSSSYEQYF. CDR3 nucleotide sequence: TGTGCCACCAGCAGAGATGGTGGCTCCAGCTCCTACGAGCAGTACTTC.

This clonotype occurred many times. V usage is TRBV6-1 and J usage is TRBJ1-3, with D hard to call. In germline, CDR1 is MNHNS, CDR2 SASEGT. Trimming took 6 bases from V and 0 from J, leaving 12 bases between them. This CDR3 region has 15 residues. This chain's CDR3 is CASSRSALSGNTIYF. The DNA for the CDR3 is TGTGCCAGCAGCAGGAGCGCCCTCTCTGGAAACACCATATATTTT.

This clonotype occurred many times. V and J are TRBV11-2 and TRBJ2-7, with 7 nucleotides matching TRBD2. CDR1 is SGHAT, CDR2 FQNNGV, per germline. The CDR3 loop spans 14 amino acids. The junction had 9 bases not matched to a gene; V was cut back by 5 bases and J by 5 bases. The CDR3 DNA sequence: TGTGCCAGCAGCGATGGACGGGGGGATAACGAGCAGTACTTC. Translating gives CASSDGRGDNEQYF.

Ten or more counts support this clonotype. The chain joins TRBV20-1 to TRBJ2-7, with unresolved D. V was cut by 3 bases and J by 2 bases, with 11 bases left in between. This CDR3 is 13 amino acids long. Germline assignment: CDR1 DFQATT and CDR2 SNEGSKA (reference sequence). The CDR3 spells CSARGPLPYEQYF. CDR3 coding DNA: TGCAGTGCTAGGGGCCCCCTGCCCTACGAGCAGTACTTC.

This clonotype was seen repeatedly, ten times or more. The chain combines TRBV6-4 with TRBJ2-2; D is possibly TRBD2 (9 bases). The CDR3 length is 15 residues. Germline-derived CDR1 and CDR2 are MRHNA and SNTAGT. Trimming pared 6 bases from V and 9 bases from J, leaving 20 bases between. CDR3 bases: TGTGCCAGCAGAATCCCTAGCGGGACAGGCCGGGAGCTGTTTTTT. Translation: CASRIPSGTGRELFF.

This clonotype was recorded at least ten times. This chain's CDR3 is CASSITGQGNTGELFF. As DNA, the CDR3 is TGTGCCAGCAGCATTACGGGACAGGGCAACACCGGGGAGCTGTTTTTT. This rearrangement joins TRBV6-2 or TRBV6-3 to TRBJ2-2; 9 nucleotides align to TRBD1. CDR3 length: 16 residues. Germline V gene sequence: CDR1 MNHEY, CDR2 SVGEGT. V shed 6 bases and J 2 bases; nucleotides not matched to a gene: 7.

This clonotype was detected ten times or more. This chain links TRBV9 with TRBJ2-2; unclear D gene. The V end lost 2 bases, the J end lost 2 bases, and 10 bases lay between the germline ends. The CDR3 is made up of 15 amino acids. Per germline, CDR1 SGDLS and CDR2 YYNGEE. DNA of the CDR3: TGTGCCAGCAGCGTCTCGCAGCCTAACACCGGGGAGCTGTTTTTT. Its protein product is CASSVSQPNTGELFF.

This clonotype was counted many times. V is TRBV30 and J is TRBJ2-7; 11 nucleotides agree with TRBD2. This CDR3 is built from 16 residues. J was trimmed by 3 bases and V by 3 bases; bases with no gene match: 10. Per germline, CDR1 GTSNPN and CDR2 SVGIG (reference sequence). The CDR3 DNA reads TGTGCCTGGAGGGGACCGGGGACTAGCGGACGCTACGAGCAGTACTTC. Its translation is CAWRGPGTSGRYEQYF.

This clonotype was counted ten times or more. The chain couples TRBV20-1 to TRBJ2-2; D may correspond to TRBD1 or TRBD2 (5 bases each). CDR1 is DFQATT and CDR2 is SNEGSKA in the germline V gene (reference sequence). The germline V and J ends were trimmed by 4 bases and 6 bases, with 18 bases remaining between them. This CDR3 has 15 amino acids. In nucleotides, the CDR3 is TGCAGTGCTACCTCAACCGGGACCCGGTCCGGGGAGCTGTTTTTT. This sequence encodes CSATSTGTRSGELFF.

The rearrangement uses TRBV6-4 and TRBJ1-1; a possible D gene is TRBD1 (5 bases). Germline lookup yields CDR1 MRHNA and CDR2 SNTAGT. The CDR3 length is 13 residues. V lost 7 bases and J lost 3, with 12 bases in between. CDR3: CASKAGTDTEAFF. CDR3 nucleotide sequence: TGTGCCAGCAAGGCAGGGACGGACACTGAAGCTTTCTTT.

This clonotype was counted ten times or more. The rearrangement joins TRBV25-1 to TRBJ2-7; D might be TRBD1 (6 bases). The CDR3 has 14 residues. CDR1 and CDR2 (germline): MGHDK, SYGVNS. V dropped 5 bases and J dropped 2 bases, with 13 bases sitting between them. The CDR3 protein is CASSNNRDPYEQYF. CDR3 bases: TGTGCCAGCAGTAACAACAGGGACCCCTACGAGCAGTACTTC.

This clonotype was observed at least ten times. CDR3 sequence: CASSPTGSEAFF. DNA of the CDR3: TGCGCCAGCAGCCCCACCGGCTCTGAAGCTTTCTTT. The chain recombines TRBV5-1 with TRBJ1-1; no definite D call. Trimming left V 4 bases short and J 6 bases short, with 10 bases between. Germline V gene sequence: CDR1 SGHRS, CDR2 YFSETQ. The CDR3 extends over 12 amino acids.

This clonotype was detected ten times or more. The CDR3 sequence is CASARRTGPYEQYF. The CDR3 region has the DNA TGTGCCAGCGCGAGACGGACAGGCCCCTACGAGCAGTACTTC. The chain links TRBV6-1 to TRBJ2-7; 7 bases fit TRBD1. Germline V gene sequence: CDR1 MNHNS, CDR2 SASEGT. V was pared by 8 bases and J by 2 bases, with 9 bases of the junction left unmatched. The CDR3 has 14 residues.

This clonotype was seen repeatedly, ten times or more. The V and J genes are TRBV28 and TRBJ2-7, with D hard to call. The CDR3 covers 15 residues. V was trimmed by 2 bases and J by 0 bases, leaving 11 bases between them. Per germline, CDR1 MDHEN and CDR2 SYDVKM. The CDR3 loop reads CASSLRLSSSYEQYF. The CDR3 DNA is TGTGCCAGCAGTTTAAGGCTCAGTAGCTCCTACGAGCAGTACTTC.

This clonotype has only a few counts. This chain's CDR3 is CASSPAGGPGTQYF. The CDR3 DNA is TGTGCCAGCAGCCCAGCGGGAGGGCCGGGGACCCAGTACTTC. The rearrangement uses TRBV12-3 or TRBV12-4 and TRBJ2-5; 10 bases map to TRBD2. V shed 6 bases and J 7 bases; nucleotides not matched to a gene: 8. CDR3 size: 14 residues.

This chain links TRBV4-1 with TRBJ2-7; no reliable D call. With 1 base removed from V and 11 bases from J, the gap between germline ends came to 18 bases. This CDR3 contains 14 residues. Germline V gives CDR1 MGHRA, CDR2 YSYEKL. The CDR3 is CASSQAWTYLSEYF. CDR3 nucleotide sequence: TGCGCCAGCAGCCAAGCCTGGACCTATCTTAGTGAGTACTTC.

This clonotype has a count of ten or more. This chain joins TRBV11-2 and TRBJ2-2; no reliable D call. CDR3 size: 16 residues. V was cut by 5 bases and J by 3 bases, with 16 bases left in between. Per the germline V gene, CDR1 is SGHAT and CDR2 is FQNNGV. In DNA form, the CDR3 reads TGTGCCAGCAGCAGACCAGTAGTGGGATACACCGGGGAGCTGTTTTTT. Its protein is CASSRPVVGYTGELFF.

This clonotype occurred many times. This chain uses TRBV5-1 with TRBJ1-1; no clear D gene. The germline CDR1 and CDR2 sequences are SGHRS and YFSETQ. The CDR3 loop spans 14 amino acids. The V end lost 1 base, the J end lost 0 bases, and 7 bases lay between the germline ends. The CDR3 loop reads CASSLMTLNTEAFF. In nucleotides, the CDR3 is TGCGCCAGCAGCTTGATGACCTTGAACACTGAAGCTTTCTTT.

This clonotype has ten or more counts. The chain combines TRBV29-1 with TRBJ1-1, with D perhaps matching TRBD1 (5 bases). Germline V gives CDR1 SQVTM, CDR2 ANQGSEA. This CDR3 contains 13 residues. Trimming removed 7 bases at V and 5 bases at J, with 17 bases between. For the CDR3, the DNA is TGCAGCGGAACCGGGCCTAGGGGTACTGAAGCTTTCTTT. Its translation is CSGTGPRGTEAFF.

This sequence joins TRBV12-3 or TRBV12-4 and TRBJ2-2; TRBD2 agrees at 11 bases. V was pared by 6 bases and J by 4 bases, with 4 bases of the junction left unmatched. The CDR3 sequence is 15 residues long. The CDR3 DNA reads as TGTGCCAGCAGACTAGCGGGAGTAACCACCGGGGAGCTGTTTTTT. Protein sequence: CASRLAGVTTGELFF.

This clonotype appeared many times. J is TRBJ2-5 and V is TRBV29-1; D is unclear. V dropped 3 bases and J dropped 0 bases, with 5 bases sitting between them. Germline V CDR1 and CDR2: SQVTM, ANQGSEA. The length of the CDR3 is 12 residues. The CDR3 DNA follows: TGCAGCGTTGAGCACAACCAAGAGACCCAGTACTTC. Translating gives CSVEHNQETQYF.

In its sample, this clonotype was seen many times. The chain is built from TRBV6-5 and TRBJ1-5; tentatively, D is TRBD1 (5 bases). Per germline, CDR1 MNHEY and CDR2 SVGAGI. Trimming removed 2 bases at V and 0 bases at J, with 11 bases between. The CDR3 loop spans 16 amino acids. CDR3 coding DNA: TGTGCCAGCAGTTACGCGGGACGGAATAGCAATCAGCCCCAGCATTTT. Translation: CASSYAGRNSNQPQHF.

The chain has TRBV11-2 and TRBJ2-5; maybe TRBD1 (6 bases). The germline V gene encodes CDR1 SGHAT and CDR2 FQNNGV. The CDR3 spans 16 residues. Trimming cost V 1 base and J 1 base, with 13 bases left between them. CDR3 amino acids: CASSLANQGPQETQYF. The DNA of the CDR3 is TGTGCCAGCAGCTTAGCAAATCAGGGGCCCCAAGAGACCCAGTACTTC.

There are many counts of this clonotype. This may be a read error: a much more frequent sequence differs by one nucleotide. The J gene is TRBJ2-7, the V gene TRBV7-9; TRBD1 agrees at 9 bases. The CDR3 length is 14 residues. Trimming cost V 5 bases and J 3 bases; bases outside gene matches: 5. Germline values: CDR1 SEHNR, CDR2 FQNEAQ (reference sequence). CDR3 protein: CASSTPGQGYEQYF. The DNA of the CDR3 is TGTGCCAGCAGCACCCCGGGACAGGGCTACGAGCAGTACTTC.